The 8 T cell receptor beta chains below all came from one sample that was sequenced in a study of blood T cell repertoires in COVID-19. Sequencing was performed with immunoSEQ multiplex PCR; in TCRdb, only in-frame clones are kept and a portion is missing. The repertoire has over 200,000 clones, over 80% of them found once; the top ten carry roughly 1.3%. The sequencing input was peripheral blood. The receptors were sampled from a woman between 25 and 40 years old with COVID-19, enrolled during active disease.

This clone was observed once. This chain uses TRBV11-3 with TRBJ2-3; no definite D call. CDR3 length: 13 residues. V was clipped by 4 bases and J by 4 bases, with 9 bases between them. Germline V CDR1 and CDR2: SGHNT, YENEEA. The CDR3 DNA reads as TGTGCCAGCAGCTCCCCTACCGCAGATACGCAGTATTTT. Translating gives CASSSPTADTQYF.

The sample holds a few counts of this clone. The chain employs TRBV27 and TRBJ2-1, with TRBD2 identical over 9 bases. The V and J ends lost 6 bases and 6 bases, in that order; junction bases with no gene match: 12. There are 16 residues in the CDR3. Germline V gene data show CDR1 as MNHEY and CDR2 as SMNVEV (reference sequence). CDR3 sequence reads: CASSVRAAGGLNEQFF. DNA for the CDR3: TGTGCCAGCAGCGTACGAGCGGCGGGGGGGCTCAATGAGCAGTTCTTC.

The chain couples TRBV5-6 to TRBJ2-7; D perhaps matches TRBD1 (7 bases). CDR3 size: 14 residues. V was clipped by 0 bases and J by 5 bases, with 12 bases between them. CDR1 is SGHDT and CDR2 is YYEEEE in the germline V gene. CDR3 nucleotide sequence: TGTGCCAGCAGCTTGGAGGTCAGGGGGGACGAGCAGTACTTC. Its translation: CASSLEVRGDEQYF.

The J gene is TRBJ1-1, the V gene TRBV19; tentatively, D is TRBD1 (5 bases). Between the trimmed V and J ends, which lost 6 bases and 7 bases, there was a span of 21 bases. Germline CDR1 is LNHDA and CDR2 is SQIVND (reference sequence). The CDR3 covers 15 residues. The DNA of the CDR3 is TGTGCCAGTAGGCAGGGCCCGGGAGGGGTCAATGAAGCTTTCTTT. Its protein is CASRQGPGGVNEAFF.

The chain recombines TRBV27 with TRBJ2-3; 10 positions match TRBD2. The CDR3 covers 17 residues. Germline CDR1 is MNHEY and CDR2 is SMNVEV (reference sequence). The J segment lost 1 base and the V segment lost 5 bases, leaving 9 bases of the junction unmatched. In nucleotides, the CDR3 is TGTGCCAGCAGTCATTTAACAGGGACTAGCGGCACAGATACGCAGTATTTT. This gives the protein CASSHLTGTSGTDTQYF.

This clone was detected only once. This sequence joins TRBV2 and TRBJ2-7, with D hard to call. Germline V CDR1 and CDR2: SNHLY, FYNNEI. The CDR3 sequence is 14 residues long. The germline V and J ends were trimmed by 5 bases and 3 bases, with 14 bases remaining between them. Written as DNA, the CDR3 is TGTGCCAGCAGTAACTTAAATGCCCTCTACGAGCAGTACTTC. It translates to CASSNLNALYEQYF. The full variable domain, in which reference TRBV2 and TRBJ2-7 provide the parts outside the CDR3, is EPEVTQTPSHQVTQMGQEVILRCVPISNHLYFYWYRQILGQKVEFLVSFYNNEISEKSEIFDDQFSVERPDGSNFTLKIRSTKLEDSAMYFCASSNLNALYEQYFGPGTRLTVT.

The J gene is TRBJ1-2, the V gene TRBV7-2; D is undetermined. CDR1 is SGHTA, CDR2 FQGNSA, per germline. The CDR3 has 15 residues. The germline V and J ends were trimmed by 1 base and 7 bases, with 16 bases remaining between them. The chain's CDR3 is CASSLDSGSYGGYTF. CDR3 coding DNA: TGTGCCAGCAGCTTAGACTCCGGGTCCTACGGTGGCTACACCTTC. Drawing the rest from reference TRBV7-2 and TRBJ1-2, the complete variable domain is GAGVSQSPSNKVTEKGKDVELRCDPISGHTALYWYRQSLGQGLEFLIYFQGNSAPDKSGLPSDRFSAERTGGSVSTLTIQRTQQEDSAVYLCASSLDSGSYGGYTFGSGTRLTVV.

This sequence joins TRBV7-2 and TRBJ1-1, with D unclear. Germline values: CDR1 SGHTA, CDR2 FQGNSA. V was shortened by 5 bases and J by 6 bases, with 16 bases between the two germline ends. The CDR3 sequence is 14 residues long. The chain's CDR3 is CASSERARVAEAFF. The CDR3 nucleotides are TGTGCCAGCAGCGAGAGAGCGAGGGTTGCTGAAGCTTTCTTT.